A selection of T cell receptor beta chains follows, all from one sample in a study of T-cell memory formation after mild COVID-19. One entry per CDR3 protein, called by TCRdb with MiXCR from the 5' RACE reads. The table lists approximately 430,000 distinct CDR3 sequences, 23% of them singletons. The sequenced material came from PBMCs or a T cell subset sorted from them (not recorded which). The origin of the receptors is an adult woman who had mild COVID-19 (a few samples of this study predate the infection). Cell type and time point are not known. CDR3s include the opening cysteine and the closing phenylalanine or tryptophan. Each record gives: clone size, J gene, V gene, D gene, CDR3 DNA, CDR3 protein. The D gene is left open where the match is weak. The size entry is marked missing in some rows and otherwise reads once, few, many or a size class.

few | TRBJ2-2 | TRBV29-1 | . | TGCAGCGTTGACAGAACCGGGGAGCTGTTTTTT | CSVDRTGELFF
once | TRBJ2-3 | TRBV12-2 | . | TGTGCAAGTCGCACCCCGGGACAGGGGGCGTGGAGCACAGATACGCAGTATTTT | CASRTPGQGAWSTDTQYF
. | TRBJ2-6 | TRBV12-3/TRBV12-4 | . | TGTGCCAGCAGTTTAGCGAAGGGACTCTCTGGGGCCAACGTCCTGACTTTC | CASSLAKGLSGANVLTF
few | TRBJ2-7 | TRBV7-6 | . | TGTGCCAGCAGCAGACCGGGACCCTTCTACGAGCAGTACTTC | CASSRPGPFYEQYF
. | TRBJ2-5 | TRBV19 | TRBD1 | TGTGCCAGTAGGAATCAGGGGGCGGTTTGGGAGACCCAGTACTTC | CASRNQGAVWETQYF
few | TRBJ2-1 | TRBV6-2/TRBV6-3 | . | TGTGCCAGCAGGAAAGTAAATGAGCAGTTCTTC | CASRKVNEQFF
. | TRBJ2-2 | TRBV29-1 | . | TGCAGCGTTGAGTCTTCCAATCTTAACACCGGGGAGCTGTTTTTT | CSVESSNLNTGELFF
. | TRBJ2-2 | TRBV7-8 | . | TGTGCCAGCAGCCCCAAAAGGGACCGCATCACCGGGGAGCTGTTTTTT | CASSPKRDRITGELFF
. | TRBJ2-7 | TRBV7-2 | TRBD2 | TGTGCCAGCACCCCAGGCGGGCTAGCGGGCTACGAGCAGTACTTC | CASTPGGLAGYEQYF
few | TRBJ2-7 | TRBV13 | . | TGTGCCAGCAGCTTACTCCCGGGGCAGAATACGGCGTACTTC | CASSLLPGQNTAYF
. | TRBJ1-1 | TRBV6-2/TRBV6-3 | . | TGTGCCAGCACCCGTCGGGGTGAAGCTTTCTTT | CASTRRGEAFF
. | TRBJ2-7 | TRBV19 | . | TGTGCCAGTACCGAGGGAGGCTACTCCTACGAGCAGTACTTC | CASTEGGYSYEQYF
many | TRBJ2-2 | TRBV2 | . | TGTGCCAGCAGCGGGGCGAACACCGGGGAGCTGTTTTTT | CASSGANTGELFF
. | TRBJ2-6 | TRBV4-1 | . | TGCGCCAGCAGCCACTTACCAGGGACCCAGTTCTCTGGGGCCAACGTCCTGACTTTC | CASSHLPGTQFSGANVLTF
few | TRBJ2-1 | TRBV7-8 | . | TGTGCCAGCAGCTTAGTCGGGCGTGAGCAGTTCTTC | CASSLVGREQFF
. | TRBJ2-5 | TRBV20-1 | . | TGCAGTGCTAGAGCTGGGGTCGTAGAGACCCAGTACTTC | CSARAGVVETQYF
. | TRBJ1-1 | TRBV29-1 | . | TGCAGCGTTGAACGAGGGCTGAACACTGAAGCTTTCTTT | CSVERGLNTEAFF
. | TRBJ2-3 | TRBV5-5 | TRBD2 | TGTGCCAGCAGCTTGGATAGCGGGAGGGCAGATACGCAGTATTTT | CASSLDSGRADTQYF
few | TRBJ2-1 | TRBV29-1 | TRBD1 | TGCAGCGCCCTCACCGGGACAGGGGACAATGAGCAGTTCTTC | CSALTGTGDNEQFF
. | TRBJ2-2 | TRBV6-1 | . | TGTGCCAGCAGTGAAGCCTCTACCGGGGAGCTGTTTTTT | CASSEASTGELFF
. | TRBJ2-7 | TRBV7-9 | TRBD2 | TGTGCCAGCAGCCTAGCGGGGCTCGACGAGCAGTACTTC | CASSLAGLDEQYF
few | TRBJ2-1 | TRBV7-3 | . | TGTGCCAGCAGCTTAACTGGGACCAACCGCTACAATGAGCAGTTCTTC | CASSLTGTNRYNEQFF